Following are 17 T cell receptor beta chains from one sample sequenced in a study of T cells after yellow fever vaccination. TCRdb independently ran MiXCR on the 5' RACE reads; one entry per CDR3 protein. This sample carries some 340,000 distinct CDR3 sequences, about 10% of them seen once, and the ten largest clones take 3% to 3.5%. Sequenced material: CD4+ T cells sorted from PBMCs, taken 45 days after the yellow fever booster vaccination. Receptors originate from a man aged 18 to 30 who received the YFV17D yellow fever vaccine.

The chain employs TRBV10-3 and TRBJ2-5; possibly TRBD2 for D (7 bases). V lost 8 bases and J 0 bases, leaving 13 bases between the germline ends. The CDR3 length is 14 residues. Germline CDR1 ENHRY, CDR2 SYGVKD. The DNA of the CDR3 is TGTGCCATCGGAGGGGGGGTGTACCAAGAGACCCAGTACTTC. Translating it yields CAIGGGVYQETQYF.

This rearrangement joins TRBV4-3 to TRBJ2-3; no clear D gene. CDR3 length: 14 amino acids. Trimming removed 0 bases at V and 2 bases at J, with 6 bases between. Germline CDR1 reads LGHNA; CDR2 reads YSLEER. Here the CDR3 DNA reads TGCGCCAGCAGCCAAGACAGGTACACAGATACGCAGTATTTT. This gives the protein CASSQDRYTDTQYF.

This clonotype was counted ten times or more. This chain joins TRBV10-3 and TRBJ2-3; 9 positions agree with TRBD2. V lost 5 bases and J lost 4; bases outside the gene matches: 7. CDR1 and CDR2 from the germline V gene are ENHRY and SYGVKD. There are 15 residues in the CDR3. The CDR3, as DNA: TGTGCCATCAGTATGACGGCGGGAGGGTCAGATACGCAGTATTTT. It yields the protein CAISMTAGGSDTQYF.

This clonotype was found a few times. The V and J genes are TRBV27 and TRBJ1-4; D unclear. From germline, CDR1 is MNHEY and CDR2 SMNVEV (reference sequence). CDR3 size: 14 residues. The V and J ends lost 0 bases and 8 bases respectively, with 10 bases between them. The CDR3 loop reads CASSLSYGSEKLFF. DNA of the CDR3: TGTGCCAGCAGTTTATCCTATGGGAGCGAAAAACTGTTTTTT.

The chain uses TRBV20-1 and TRBJ2-1; possible D gene TRBD2, 5 bases. V shed 1 base and J shed 5 bases, with 12 bases lying between them. The length of the CDR3 is 14 residues. Germline-derived CDR1 and CDR2 are DFQATT and SNEGSKA (reference sequence). The CDR3 sequence is CSARVSDSNNEQFF. The CDR3 bases are TGCAGTGCTAGAGTCTCGGACTCTAACAATGAGCAGTTCTTC.

The genes are TRBV12-3 or TRBV12-4 and TRBJ1-5, with D uncertain. The CDR3 is made up of 14 amino acids. V was pared by 3 bases and J by 9 bases, with 15 bases between. The CDR3 loop reads CASSFGRGIAPQHF. Here the CDR3 DNA reads TGTGCCAGCAGTTTTGGCAGAGGAATAGCGCCCCAGCATTTT.

The V call is TRBV19, the J call TRBJ1-1; possible D gene TRBD1, 5 bases. The CDR3 has 15 residues. The germline V gene encodes CDR1 LNHDA and CDR2 SQIVND (reference sequence). V lost 2 bases to trimming and J lost 0 bases, with 10 bases between them. CDR3 sequence (DNA): TGTGCCAGTAGTATAAGGGGTCGGATGAACACTGAAGCTTTCTTT. This sequence encodes CASSIRGRMNTEAFF.

This clonotype was seen only a few times. The chain employs TRBV11-2 and TRBJ2-5, with TRBD2 as a possible D gene (6 bases). The CDR3 has 14 residues. Germline assignment: CDR1 SGHAT and CDR2 FQNNGV. The germline V and J ends were trimmed by 2 bases and 5 bases, with 12 bases remaining between them. The CDR3 sequence is CASSLLTRGETQYF. The CDR3 region has the DNA TGTGCCAGCAGCTTACTGACTAGAGGCGAGACCCAGTACTTC. Looking up the rest from reference TRBV11-2 and TRBJ2-5 gives the full variable domain: EAGVAQSPRYKIIEKRQSVAFWCNPISGHATLYWYQQILGQGPKLLIQFQNNGVVDDSQLPKDRFSAERLKGVDSTLKIQPAKLEDSAVYLCASSLLTRGETQYFGPGTRLLVL.

The CDR3 here is CSAAGTGSSYEQYF. CDR3 bases: TGCAGTGCCGCGGGGACAGGGAGCTCCTACGAGCAGTACTTC. This chain links TRBV20-1 with TRBJ2-7; 9 bases are a match to TRBD1. Germline V gene lookup returns CDR1 DFQATT and CDR2 SNEGSKA (reference sequence). This CDR3 spans 14 amino acids. Trimming took 6 bases from V and 0 from J; bases not matched to a gene: 6.

Ten or more counts support this clonotype. The V and J genes are TRBV2 and TRBJ2-3, with D tentatively TRBD1 (6 bases). Germline V CDR1 and CDR2: SNHLY, FYNNEI. The CDR3 consists of 14 residues. V was shortened by 7 bases and J by 2 bases, with 13 bases between the two germline ends. CDR3 sequence: CASKGVRFTDTQYF. CDR3 DNA sequence: TGTGCCAGCAAGGGGGTTAGATTCACAGATACGCAGTATTTT.

The V and J genes are TRBV9 and TRBJ2-1; D possibly corresponds to TRBD1 (6 bases). CDR3 length equals 13 residues. Looked up from germline, CDR1 is SGDLS and CDR2 is YYNGEE. The V end was cut by 2 bases, the J end by 9 bases, with 12 bases between. CDR3 protein: CASSVRAGVEQFF. Here the CDR3 DNA reads TGTGCCAGCAGCGTTAGGGCAGGGGTTGAGCAGTTCTTC.

The gene calls are TRBV20-1 and TRBJ2-3; D is unclear. The V gene lost 7 bases and the J gene lost 0 bases, with 8 bases spanning the gap. The CDR3 totals 12 residues. Germline CDR1 is DFQATT and CDR2 is SNEGSKA (reference sequence). Here the CDR3 reads CSEGGSTDTQYF. DNA of the CDR3: TGCAGTGAAGGCGGTAGCACAGATACGCAGTATTTT.

The rearrangement joins TRBV5-4 to TRBJ2-3; tentative D call: TRBD2 (5 bases). Germline V CDR1 and CDR2: SGHNT, YYREEE (reference sequence). The CDR3 runs to 16 residues. V was shortened by 4 bases and J by 1 base, with 16 bases between the two germline ends. The CDR3 DNA reads TGTGCCAGCAGCCCAGGACTCCTGGTGGGCACAGATACGCAGTATTTT. It encodes CASSPGLLVGTDTQYF.

J is TRBJ2-4 and V is TRBV10-3, with TRBD1 as a possible D gene (7 bases). Trimming took off 4 bases at V and 8 bases at J, with 18 bases between the two ends. Germline assignment: CDR1 ENHRY and CDR2 SYGVKD. The length of the CDR3 is 15 residues. DNA of the CDR3: TGTGCCATCAGTGCTGGACCAGGGGGGCCCGACATTCAGTACTTC. This gives the protein CAISAGPGGPDIQYF.

This clonotype showed up just a few times. This chain's CDR3 is CASSNRLTDFDEQFF. Written as DNA, the CDR3 is TGTGCCAGTAGTAATCGGTTGACCGACTTCGATGAGCAGTTCTTC. The rearrangement uses TRBV19 and TRBJ2-1; unclear D gene. Deletions cut 4 bases from V and 8 bases from J, with 18 bases between. Germline-derived CDR1 and CDR2 are LNHDA and SQIVND (reference sequence). This CDR3 region has 15 residues.

V usage is TRBV3-1 and J usage is TRBJ2-7; 8 positions agree with TRBD2. This CDR3 has 13 residues. V lost 7 bases, J lost 7 bases, and 9 bases stayed unmatched. CDR1 is LGHDT, CDR2 YNNKEL, per germline (reference sequence). The CDR3 loop is CASTPREGKEQYF. CDR3 sequence (DNA): TGTGCCAGCACCCCACGGGAGGGCAAGGAGCAGTACTTC.

The chain carries TRBV4-3 and TRBJ2-2; D unclear. CDR1 and CDR2 (germline): LGHNA, YSLEER. V lost 1 base and J 0 bases, leaving 9 bases between the germline ends. CDR3 size: 16 residues. The CDR3: CASSQVSGSNTGELFF. The CDR3 DNA sequence: TGCGCCAGCAGCCAAGTTTCGGGTTCGAACACCGGGGAGCTGTTTTTT.